The sequence of this TCR beta chain was determined in a study of blood T cells in healthy people across ages. General study points: Without sorted subsets, naive and antigen-experienced compartments could not be conclusively compared. Naive T cell percentage showed a strong correlation with the diversity of TCR beta.

For the second PCR, which ran for roughly 6 to 11 cycles, a sample-barcoded 5' primer and a J-beta primer mix were used. Researchers report that a template-switch adaptor with 12 random nucleotides tagged each cDNA molecule. One entry per CDR3 protein, called by TCRdb with MiXCR from the 5' RACE reads. The sample includes 500,000 to 600,000 distinct CDR3 sequences, 25% to 30% of them seen just once. In germline, CDR1 is DFQATT, CDR2 SNEGSKA (reference sequence). V was pared by 2 bases and J by 5 bases, with 12 bases between. The CDR3 loop spans 13 amino acids. Each donor had about 10 milliliters of peripheral blood drawn. Of note for this clonotype: Its antigen is still unknown.

This chain connects TRBV20-1 to TRBJ1-2; TRBD1 is a possible D gene (6 bases). The clonotype comes from a woman in her 70s in good health. The source material was blood. CDR3 nucleotide sequence: TGCAGTGCTAGATTAACAGGGAATTATGGCTACACCTTC. Its translation is CSARLTGNYGYTF.